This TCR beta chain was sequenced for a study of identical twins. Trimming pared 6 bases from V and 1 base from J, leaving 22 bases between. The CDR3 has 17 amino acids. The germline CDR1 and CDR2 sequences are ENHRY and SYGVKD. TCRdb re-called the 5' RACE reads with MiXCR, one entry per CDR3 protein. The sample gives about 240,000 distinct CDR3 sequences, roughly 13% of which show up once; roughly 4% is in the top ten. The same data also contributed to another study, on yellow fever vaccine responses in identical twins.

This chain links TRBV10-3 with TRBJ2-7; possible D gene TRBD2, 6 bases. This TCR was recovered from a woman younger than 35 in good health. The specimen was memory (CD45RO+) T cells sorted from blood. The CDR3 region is CAIRSMSRAGGSYEQYF. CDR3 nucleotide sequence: TGTGCCATCAGATCGATGTCGAGGGCCGGGGGATCCTACGAGCAGTACTTC.